This TCR beta chain is drawn from a study of T cells in Graves' hyperthyroidism and ophthalmopathy. Study as a whole: Before any treatment, at initial diagnosis, peripheral blood was collected.

This clonotype was detected many times. The source material, RNA transcripts, was used to amplify TCR beta CDR3 regions. TCR CDR3 regions were first amplified by RT-PCR with HTBI primers. TCRdb itself ran the multiplex PCR reads through MiXCR, one entry per CDR3 protein. This sample yields over 350,000 distinct CDR3 sequences, of which over 12% are seen a single time; 25% to 30% belongs to the top ten. The CDR3 sequence is 16 residues long. The trim removed 4 bases at V and 8 bases at J, leaving 7 bases unmatched. Germline V gene data show CDR1 as SNHLY and CDR2 as FYNNEI. The chain recombines TRBV2 with TRBJ2-1, with 14 bases aligning to TRBD2. The TCR sequence derives from a man aged 45-65 years with Graves' ophthalmopathy. Sequencing input: blood. CDR3 region: CASSGRLAGGRHEQFF. CDR3 bases: TGTGCCAGCAGTGGACGACTAGCGGGAGGGCGGCATGAGCAGTTCTTC.